Ten or more counts support the clone carrying this T cell receptor (beta chain). Authors of the study amplified TCR beta CDR3 regions from RNA transcripts. HTBI primers were employed in a first-round RT-PCR of the TCR CDR3. TCRdb recomputed calls from the multiplex PCR reads with MiXCR, one row per CDR3 protein. The sample lists some 400,000 distinct CDR3 sequences; roughly 14% were seen once. Trimming cost V 1 base and J 1 base, with 6 bases left between them. The CDR3 covers 14 residues. The germline gives CDR1 LGHDT, CDR2 YNNKEL (reference sequence). Diagnosing involved the use of clinical symptoms, serum thyroxine and TRAb, thyroid ultrasound and orbital computed tomography. This entry comes from a study of T cells in Graves' hyperthyroidism and ophthalmopathy.

This clonotype was obtained from a young man with Graves' hyperthyroidism that later progressed to Graves' ophthalmopathy. The sequencing input was blood. The rearrangement links TRBV3-1 to TRBJ2-3; D is uncertain. This chain's CDR3 is CASSQGSGTDTQYF. The DNA for the CDR3 is TGTGCCAGCAGCCAAGGAAGCGGCACAGATACGCAGTATTTT.